Listed below are T cell receptor beta chains from one sample, sequenced in a study of blood T cell repertoires in COVID-19. The protocol was immunoSEQ multiplex PCR, while the TCRdb copy is restricted to in-frame clones and leaves out a portion. The repertoire holds more than 250,000 clones, around 86% seen once, with 1% in the top ten. The sequencing sample was made of peripheral blood. Receptor source: a man aged 50 to 60 with active or convalescent COVID-19. Both conserved end residues are part of each CDR3. A D gene is named only where the DNA matches it firmly. Size tells how often a clone was seen (once, few, many) or the class of an expanded clone, and some rows leave it out.

v_gene	d_gene	abundance	j_gene	CDR3aa	CDR3nt
TRBV7-9	TRBD2	-	TRBJ2-1	CASSPRLAGPNEQFF	TGTGCCAGCAGCCCTCGACTAGCGGGGCCCAATGAGCAGTTCTTC
TRBV7-2	TRBD1	-	TRBJ1-1	CASSSTGVVKAFF	TGTGCCAGCAGCTCTACAGGGGTAGTCAAAGCTTTCTTT
TRBV5-1	-	-	TRBJ2-2	CASSPWSRGVNTGELFF	TGCGCCAGCAGCCCATGGAGCAGGGGGGTAAACACCGGGGAGCTGTTTTTT
TRBV4-1	-	few	TRBJ1-2	CASSQDRNYGYTF	TGCGCCAGCAGCCAAGATCGTAACTATGGCTACACCTTC
TRBV24-1	-	-	TRBJ2-5	CATSDLGTGQETQYF	TGTGCCACCAGTGATTTGGGGACTGGCCAAGAGACCCAGTACTTC
TRBV15	TRBD1	-	TRBJ1-5	CATSNADRGRGQPQHF	TGTGCCACCAGCAACGCCGACAGGGGGAGAGGGCAGCCCCAGCATTTT
TRBV4-1	TRBD1	-	TRBJ1-2	CASSHPGTAVYGYTF	TGCGCCAGCAGCCATCCCGGGACAGCGGTCTATGGCTACACCTTC
TRBV29-1	TRBD1	-	TRBJ2-1	CSVAQGASFGEQFF	TGCAGCGTTGCACAGGGGGCATCCTTTGGTGAGCAGTTCTTC
TRBV7-9	TRBD1	-	TRBJ1-5	CASSAGTGLHSNQPQHF	TGTGCCAGCAGCGCCGGGACAGGACTCCATAGCAATCAGCCCCAGCATTTT
TRBV9	-	-	TRBJ2-5	CASSPITPGGDETQYF	TGTGCCAGCAGCCCCATCACTCCGGGGGGCGACGAGACCCAGTACTTC
TRBV2	-	-	TRBJ1-4	CASSRTTVNEKLFF	TGTGCCAGCAGCCGAACGACAGTAAATGAAAAACTGTTTTTT
TRBV10-3	-	-	TRBJ1-5	CAISESHSSNQPQHF	TGTGCCATCAGTGAGTCGCACAGTAGCAATCAGCCCCAGCATTTT
TRBV28	TRBD1	-	TRBJ1-2	CASSSTGEDRGYTF	TGTGCCAGCAGTTCCACAGGGGAGGATCGAGGCTACACCTTC
TRBV7-2	-	-	TRBJ1-2	CASSLFNREGSGYTF	TGTGCCAGCAGCTTATTTAACAGGGAGGGTTCTGGCTACACCTTC
TRBV18	TRBD1	once	TRBJ1-4	CASSPGTGSYVKLFF	TGTGCCAGCTCACCAGGGACAGGGTCATACGTAAAACTGTTTTTT